The 26 T cell receptor beta chains below come from one sample, sequenced in a study of cytomegalovirus exposure and HLA in healthy donors. PCR involved 60 Vbeta and 13 Jbeta primers. The method was immunoSEQ multiplex PCR; TCRdb's version includes in-frame clones alone and lacks a portion of them. This table has approximately 180,000 clones, just under 80% appearing once. Source material: PBMCs. The origin of the receptors is a woman aged 50 to 60 in good health and CMV-seropositive.

The chain carries TRBV5-8 and TRBJ2-7; 10 bases are a match to TRBD1. The CDR3 sequence is 14 residues long. Per germline, CDR1 SGHTS and CDR2 YDEGEE. V lost 3 bases to trimming and J lost 5 bases; unmatched junction nucleotides: 5. For the CDR3, the DNA is TGTGCCAGCAGCTCGACAGGGGGCGGCGACGAGCAGTACTTC. This sequence encodes CASSSTGGGDEQYF.

This clone was seen a handful of times. The V call is TRBV5-1, the J call TRBJ2-1, with D perhaps matching TRBD2 (7 bases). Trimming left V 2 bases short and J 3 bases short, with 12 bases between. The CDR3 runs to 15 residues. The V gene's germline CDR1 is SGHRS and CDR2 YFSETQ. The CDR3 coding sequence is TGCGCCAGCAGCTTTGGGGGAGGGGGCTACAATGAGCAGTTCTTC. This codes for CASSFGGGGYNEQFF.

The chain links TRBV19 to TRBJ1-1, with D unresolved. In germline, CDR1 is LNHDA, CDR2 SQIVND (reference sequence). CDR3 length: 13 amino acids. V lost 2 bases to trimming and J lost 1 base, with 5 bases between them. The CDR3 loop is CASSIKRNTEAFF. The CDR3 nucleotides read TGTGCCAGTAGTATAAAGAGGAACACTGAAGCTTTCTTT.

The chain is built from TRBV5-1 and TRBJ2-3; 7 nucleotides line up with TRBD2. Germline-derived CDR1 and CDR2 are SGHRS and YFSETQ. The CDR3 sequence is 16 residues long. J gave up 2 bases and V 4 bases, and 10 bases lay outside the gene matches. The CDR3 sequence is CASSPGNSGYTDTQYF. As DNA, the CDR3 is TGCGCCAGCAGCCCCGGGAATAGCGGGTACACAGATACGCAGTATTTT.

The chain has TRBV5-1 and TRBJ2-1; D is possibly TRBD1 (6 bases). V was clipped by 1 base and J by 8 bases, with 10 bases between them. In germline, CDR1 is SGHRS, CDR2 YFSETQ. CDR3 length: 13 residues. The CDR3 coding sequence is TGCGCCAGCAGCTTGTGGGGGCAGGATGAGCAGTTCTTC. Its translation: CASSLWGQDEQFF.

The chain recombines TRBV19 with TRBJ2-5; D not certain. Germline CDR1 and CDR2: LNHDA and SQIVND (reference sequence). The CDR3 totals 14 residues. V was shortened by 6 bases and J by 5 bases, with 16 bases between the two germline ends. CDR3 loop: CASSRRGVLETQYF. CDR3 bases: TGTGCCAGTAGCCGAAGAGGTGTGCTGGAGACCCAGTACTTC.

J is TRBJ1-5 and V is TRBV30; no clear D gene. The CDR3 is 13 amino acids. The germline V gene encodes CDR1 GTSNPN and CDR2 SVGIG (reference sequence). V was trimmed by 5 bases and J by 3 bases, leaving 11 bases between them. The chain's CDR3 is CAWDTDYNQPQHF. The DNA for the CDR3 is TGTGCCTGGGACACAGACTACAATCAGCCCCAGCATTTT.

The rearrangement links TRBV2 to TRBJ2-7; 8 nucleotides align to TRBD2. With V trimmed by 8 bases and J by 7 bases, 10 bases remained unmatched. This CDR3 spans 13 amino acids. Germline CDR1 and CDR2: SNHLY and FYNNEI. DNA for the CDR3: TGTGCCAGCTCCGGGACTAGTAGGGGAGAGCAGTACTTC. Translated, it gives CASSGTSRGEQYF.

The chain uses TRBV7-6 and TRBJ2-5, with 12 nucleotides matching TRBD1. The CDR3 totals 17 residues. Germline CDR1 reads SGHVS; CDR2 reads FNYEAQ. Trimming took 3 bases from V and 5 from J; bases not matched to a gene: 10. The CDR3 nucleotides are TGTGCCAGCAGCTTTCACCGGGACAGGGGGCGAAGGGAGACCCAGTACTTC. As protein: CASSFHRDRGRRETQYF. The full variable domain, its missing parts supplied by reference TRBV7-6 and TRBJ2-5, is GAGVSQSPRYKVTKRGQDVALRCDPISGHVSLYWYRQALGQGPEFLTYFNYEAQQDKSGLPNDRFSAERPEGSISTLTIQRTEQRDSAMYRCASSFHRDRGRRETQYFGPGTRLLVL.

As concerns this clone: A junction boundary mismatches the germline segment, possibly from a read error. The chain links TRBV7-7 to TRBJ1-4; perhaps TRBD1 as D (6 bases). CDR1 is SSHAT, CDR2 FNYEAQ, per germline (reference sequence). The CDR3 extends over 13 amino acids. CDR3 loop: CASSENRDEKLFF. The CDR3, as DNA: TGTGCTAGCAGCGAAAACAGGGATGAAAAACTGTTTTTT. The entire variable domain, with the rest obtained from reference TRBV7-7 and TRBJ1-4, is as follows: GAGVSQSPRYKVTKRGQDVTLRCDPISSHATLYWYQQALGQGPEFLTYFNYEAQPDKSGLPSDRFSAERPEGSISTLTIQRTEQRDSAMYRCASSENRDEKLFFGSGTQLSVL.

The chain's CDR3 is CASSNFGILDEKLFF. The CDR3 coding sequence is TGTGCCAGCAGCAACTTCGGGATACTGGATGAAAAACTGTTTTTT. V and J are TRBV5-6 and TRBJ1-4; D not resolved. Germline V CDR1 and CDR2: SGHDT, YYEEEE. CDR3 size: 15 residues. Trimming removed 4 bases at V and 6 bases at J, with 16 bases between.

The chain employs TRBV7-9 and TRBJ1-3, with D perhaps TRBD1 (6 bases). Per germline, CDR1 SEHNR and CDR2 FQNEAQ (reference sequence). CDR3 length equals 16 residues. V was cut by 5 bases and J by 0 bases, with 14 bases left in between. In DNA form, the CDR3 reads TGTGCCAGCAGCCCTGGGACATTCCACTCTGGAAACACCATATATTTT. Translating gives CASSPGTFHSGNTIYF.

V is TRBV7-3 and J is TRBJ2-1; 7 nucleotides align to TRBD2. Germline V gene lookup returns CDR1 SGHTA and CDR2 FQGTGA. The V segment lost 5 bases and the J segment 0 bases; nucleotides outside the gene matches: 4. The CDR3 contains 15 residues. CDR3 amino acids: CASSPRGVSYNEQFF. CDR3 sequence (DNA): TGTGCCAGCAGCCCCCGGGGGGTCTCCTACAATGAGCAGTTCTTC.

V is TRBV10-3 and J is TRBJ2-1; no definite D call. V lost 4 bases, J lost 3 bases, and 7 bases lay in between. The V gene's germline CDR1 is ENHRY and CDR2 SYGVKD. This CDR3 region has 13 residues. The CDR3 protein is CAISVERYNEQFF. CDR3 nucleotide sequence: TGTGCCATCAGTGTTGAGCGCTACAATGAGCAGTTCTTC.

The chain couples TRBV21-1 to TRBJ1-5; no DNA check was done on the table's D call, TRBD1. TRBV21-1 has pseudogene status. The CDR3 totals 17 residues. This CDR3 is CASSKKLETDSNQPQHF. The DNA for the CDR3 is TGTGCCAGCAGCAAAAAGCTTGAGACAGATAGCAATCAGCCCCAGCATTTT.

The rearrangement uses TRBV15 and TRBJ2-2; 11 bases fit TRBD2. V lost 0 bases to trimming and J lost 5 bases; unmatched junction nucleotides: 5. The CDR3 length is 17 residues. Germline V gene lookup returns CDR1 LNHNV and CDR2 YYDKDF (reference sequence). The CDR3 region is CATSREPLAGVTGELFF. The CDR3 DNA is TGTGCCACCAGCAGAGAACCACTAGCGGGGGTGACCGGGGAGCTGTTTTTT.

The sample holds one count of this clone. Other DNA variants within this sample encode the same CDR3. V and J are TRBV5-1 and TRBJ2-3, with 8 bases identical to TRBD1. The CDR3 extends over 14 amino acids. Germline V gives CDR1 SGHRS, CDR2 YFSETQ. V lost 2 bases and J lost 6; bases outside the gene matches: 5. Here the CDR3 reads CASSFQGATDTQYF. For the CDR3, the DNA is TGCGCCAGCAGCTTTCAGGGGGCGACGGATACGCAGTATTTT.

This clone was seen once. The chain has TRBV5-1 and TRBJ2-2, with no clear D. Germline V CDR1 and CDR2: SGHRS, YFSETQ. The V and J ends lost 6 bases and 3 bases respectively, with 3 bases between them. The length of the CDR3 is 11 residues. CDR3: CASIDTGELFF. The CDR3 nucleotides read TGCGCCAGCATCGACACCGGGGAGCTGTTTTTT.

The chain is built from TRBV7-9 and TRBJ1-4, with TRBD1 matching 7 bases. CDR1 is SEHNR and CDR2 is FQNEAQ in the germline V gene (reference sequence). The CDR3 extends over 14 amino acids. The junction had 1 base not matched to a gene; V was cut back by 5 bases and J by 1 base. The CDR3 DNA sequence: TGTGCCAGCAGCGGGACAGTAACTAATGAAAAACTGTTTTTT. Encoded protein: CASSGTVTNEKLFF.

About this clone itself: The sample contains more than one DNA sequence encoding this CDR3. The V call is TRBV7-3, the J call TRBJ2-2; D gene uncertain. The CDR3 length is 14 residues. Trimming left V 2 bases short and J 1 base short, with 5 bases between. The germline V gene has CDR1 SGHTA and CDR2 FQGTGA. The CDR3 DNA follows: TGTGCCAGCAGCTTACTACGGAACACCGGGGAGCTGTTTTTT. This encodes CASSLLRNTGELFF.

This rearrangement joins TRBV5-4 to TRBJ2-5, with 7 positions matching TRBD1. The J call is in doubt because the DNA end fits TRBJ2-7 better. Germline CDR1 reads SGHNT; CDR2 reads YYREEE (reference sequence). CDR3 size: 16 residues. This chain's CDR3 is CASSYVGNRGMYEQYF. The CDR3, as DNA: TGTGCCAGCAGCTACGTAGGTAACAGGGGAATGTACGAGCAGTACTTC.

The V and J genes are TRBV5-6 and TRBJ2-2, with D possibly being TRBD1 (6 bases). Trimming took 1 base from V and 3 from J, leaving 10 bases between them. CDR3 length: 15 residues. Germline CDR1 is SGHDT and CDR2 is YYEEEE. The CDR3 region is CASSLRQADTGELFF. In DNA form, the CDR3 reads TGTGCCAGCAGCTTGCGACAGGCGGACACCGGGGAGCTGTTTTTT. The full variable domain, its missing parts supplied by reference TRBV5-6 and TRBJ2-2, is DAGVTQSPTHLIKTRGQQVTLRCSPKSGHDTVSWYQQALGQGPQFIFQYYEEEERQRGNFPDRFSGHQFPNYSSELNVNALLLGDSALYLCASSLRQADTGELFFGEGSRLTVL.

A few counts support this clone. The chain combines TRBV4-2 with TRBJ2-7; a possible D gene is TRBD2 (6 bases). Trimming shortened V by 1 base and J by 3 bases, and 10 bases separated the two germline ends. There are 14 residues in the CDR3. CDR1 LGHNA and CDR2 YNFKEQ come from the germline V gene. This CDR3 is CASSQGLGLYEQYF. The CDR3 nucleotides read TGTGCCAGCAGCCAAGGACTAGGGCTCTACGAGCAGTACTTC.

This clone has a single count. This chain uses TRBV2 with TRBJ1-1; the D gene is possibly TRBD1 (5 bases). Germline V CDR1 and CDR2: SNHLY, FYNNEI. Trimming removed 2 bases at V and 2 bases at J, with 6 bases between. The CDR3 consists of 13 residues. The CDR3 DNA follows: TGTGCCAGCAGTGAACAGGGAAACACTGAAGCTTTCTTT. Translated, it gives CASSEQGNTEAFF.

This clone was counted a few times. This chain links TRBV19 with TRBJ2-7; D possibly corresponds to TRBD2 (5 bases). The germline V and J ends were trimmed by 3 bases and 5 bases, with 14 bases remaining between them. The CDR3 covers 14 residues. Germline V gene lookup returns CDR1 LNHDA and CDR2 SQIVND (reference sequence). In DNA, the CDR3 is TGTGCCAGTAGTATCGCTGGACTGAAGAACGAGCAGTACTTC. This codes for CASSIAGLKNEQYF.

J is TRBJ1-1 and V is TRBV6-1; unclear D gene. CDR3 length: 15 amino acids. Germline V lookup: CDR1 MNHNS, CDR2 SASEGT. V was trimmed by 7 bases and J by 0 bases, leaving 15 bases between them. CDR3 coding DNA: TGTGCCAGCAACTACGGCGGGCCCATGAACACTGAAGCTTTCTTT. The encoded protein is CASNYGGPMNTEAFF.